This T cell receptor beta chain was recovered during a study of cytomegalovirus exposure and HLA in healthy donors. The PCR used 60 Vbeta and 13 Jbeta primers. Using immunoSEQ multiplex PCR, the repertoire was profiled, and TCRdb retains in-frame clones only, with some absent. Among about 98,000 clones listed, over 70% were seen once. The sequence came from a man between 18 and 35 years old in good health and CMV-seropositive. The sequenced material came from PBMCs.

CDR3 DNA sequence: TGTGCCAGCAGCTGGTTCGGGGGGGCGGGCGAGCAGTACTTC. Translated, it gives CASSWFGGAGEQYF. This chain connects TRBV7-2 to TRBJ2-7, with 8 bases matching TRBD2. The CDR3 is 14 residues long. V was pared by 4 bases and J by 6 bases, with 8 bases of the junction left unmatched. Germline CDR1 and CDR2: SGHTA and FQGNSA.